This T cell receptor beta chain came from a study of CD8 T cells in ankylosing spondylitis. Notes on the study in general: For ankylosing spondylitis blood, a TCR beta motif of several highly homologous variants appeared characteristic.

The V gene's germline CDR1 is SGHVS and CDR2 FQNEAQ. This CDR3 region has 16 residues. V was trimmed by 5 bases and J by 1 base, leaving 12 bases between them. This clonotype was found many times. No antigen is known for it. In TCRdb, the 5' RACE reads were re-called with MiXCR into one record per CDR3 protein. The sample has 500,000 to 550,000 distinct CDR3 sequences, about 13% seen once. This clonotype originated in a male donor with ankylosing spondylitis. The chain has TRBV7-8 and TRBJ2-6; no firm D call. Specimen: blood, either unsorted or a sorted T cell fraction (not recorded which). The CDR3 is CASSPLPISGANVLTF. CDR3 bases: TGTGCCAGCAGCCCACTTCCTATTTCTGGGGCCAACGTCCTGACTTTC.